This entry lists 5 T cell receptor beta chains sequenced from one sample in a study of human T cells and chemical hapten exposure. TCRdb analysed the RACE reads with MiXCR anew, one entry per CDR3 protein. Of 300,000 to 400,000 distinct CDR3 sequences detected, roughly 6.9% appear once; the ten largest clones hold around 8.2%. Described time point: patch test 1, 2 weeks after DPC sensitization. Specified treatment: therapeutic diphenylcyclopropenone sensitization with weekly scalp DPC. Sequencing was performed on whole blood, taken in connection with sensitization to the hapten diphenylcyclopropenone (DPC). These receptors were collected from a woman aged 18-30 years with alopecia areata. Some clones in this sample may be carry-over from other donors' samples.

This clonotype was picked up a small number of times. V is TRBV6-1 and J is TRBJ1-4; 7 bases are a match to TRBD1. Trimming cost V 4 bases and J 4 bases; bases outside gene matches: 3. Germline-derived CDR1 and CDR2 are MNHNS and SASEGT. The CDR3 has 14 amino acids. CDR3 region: CASSAGQRNEKLFF. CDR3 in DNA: TGTGCCAGCAGTGCGGGACAGCGTAATGAAAAACTGTTTTTT.

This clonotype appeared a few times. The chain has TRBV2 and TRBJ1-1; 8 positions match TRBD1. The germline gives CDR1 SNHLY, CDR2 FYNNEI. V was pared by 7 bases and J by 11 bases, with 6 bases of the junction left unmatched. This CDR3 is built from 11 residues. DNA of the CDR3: TGTGCCAGCACCTGGACAGGGAGGGCTTTCTTT. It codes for CASTWTGRAFF.

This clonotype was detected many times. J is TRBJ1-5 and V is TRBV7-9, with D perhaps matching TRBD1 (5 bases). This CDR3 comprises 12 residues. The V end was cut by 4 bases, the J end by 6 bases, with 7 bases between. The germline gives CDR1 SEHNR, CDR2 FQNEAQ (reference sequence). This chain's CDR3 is CASSSDSQPQHF. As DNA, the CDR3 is TGTGCCAGCAGCTCAGACAGTCAGCCCCAGCATTTT.

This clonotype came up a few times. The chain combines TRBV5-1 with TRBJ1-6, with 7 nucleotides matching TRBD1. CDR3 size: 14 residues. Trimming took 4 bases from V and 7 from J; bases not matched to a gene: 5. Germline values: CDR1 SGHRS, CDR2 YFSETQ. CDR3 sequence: CASSPPGQNSPLHF. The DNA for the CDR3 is TGCGCCAGCAGCCCTCCGGGACAGAATTCACCCCTCCACTTT.

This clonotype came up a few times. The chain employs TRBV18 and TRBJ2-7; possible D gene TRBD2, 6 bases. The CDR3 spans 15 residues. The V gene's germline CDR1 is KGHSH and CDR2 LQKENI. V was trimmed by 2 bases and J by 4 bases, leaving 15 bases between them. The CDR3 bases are TGTGCCAGCTCACCAGACCAGGAGGGTCGGTACGAGCAGTACTTC. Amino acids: CASSPDQEGRYEQYF.